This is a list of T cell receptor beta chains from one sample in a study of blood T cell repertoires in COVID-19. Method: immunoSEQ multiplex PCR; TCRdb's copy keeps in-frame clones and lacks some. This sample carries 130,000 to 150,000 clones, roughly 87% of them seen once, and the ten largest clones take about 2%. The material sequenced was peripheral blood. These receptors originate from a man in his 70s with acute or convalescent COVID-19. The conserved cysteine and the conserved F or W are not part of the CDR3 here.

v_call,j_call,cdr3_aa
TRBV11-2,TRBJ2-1,ASSKLAGGLVEQF
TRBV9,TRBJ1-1,ASSVAENRETF
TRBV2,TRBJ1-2,ASSSKGQGHGYT
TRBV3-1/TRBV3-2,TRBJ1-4,ASSTDRWGEKLF
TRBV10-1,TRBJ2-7,ASSETRDSHY
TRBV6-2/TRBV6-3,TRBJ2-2,ASSPGQYSANTGELF
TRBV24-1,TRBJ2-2,ATMQGGNTGELF
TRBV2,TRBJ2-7,ASTQQGWYEQY
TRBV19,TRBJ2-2,ASSQTGGPGELF
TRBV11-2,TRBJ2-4,ASRPTSPASKNIQY
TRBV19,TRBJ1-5,ASNALYSNQPQH
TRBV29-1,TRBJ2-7,SVAGVTYEQY
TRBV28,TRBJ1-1,ASSSTPGQNTEAF
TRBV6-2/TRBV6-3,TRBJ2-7,ASSYSGVEQY
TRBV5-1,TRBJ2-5,ASSPGTSGNQETQY
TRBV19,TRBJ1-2,ASSPRGLGTDGYT
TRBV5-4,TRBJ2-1,ASSTGTTNYNEQF
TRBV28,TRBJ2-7,ASARTPYYEQY
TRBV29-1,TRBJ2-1,SVNIAGGSFNEQF
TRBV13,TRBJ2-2,ASSPEGGRELF
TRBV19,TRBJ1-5,ASNRAWTNQPQH
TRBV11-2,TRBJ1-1,ASSGLSNTEAF
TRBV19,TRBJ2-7,ASSMKGQGAYEQY
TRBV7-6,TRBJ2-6,ASSSGSGANVLT
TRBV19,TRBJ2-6,ASSSRISGSGANVLT
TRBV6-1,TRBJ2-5,ASSERSSGKETQY
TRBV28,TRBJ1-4,ASSPGIHGANEKLF
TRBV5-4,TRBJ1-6,ASSPQGSYNSPLH
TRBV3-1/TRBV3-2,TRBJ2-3,ASSDRLTDTQY
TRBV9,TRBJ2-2,ASKRSSVEDTGELF
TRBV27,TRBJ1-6,ASRGDRVRSPLH
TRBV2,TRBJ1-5,ASSVGGSNQPQH
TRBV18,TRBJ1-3,ASSPPFASSGNTIY